The next 27 T cell receptor beta chains were all read from a single sample in a study of T cell changes during pregnancy in multiple sclerosis. Generated by immunoSEQ multiplex PCR, the TCRdb table keeps only in-frame clones and is missing some. This table holds under 130,000 clones, about 91% found once. The sample here was peripheral blood, taken after pregnancy. The receptors here all came from a female donor with multiple sclerosis, enrolled in a pregnancy study.

On this clone: At one boundary the junction diverges from the germline segment, which might be a read error. The chain is built from TRBV4-1 and TRBJ2-1, with a tentative D call TRBD2 (5 bases). CDR3 length equals 13 residues. Germline V gene sequence: CDR1 MGHRA, CDR2 YSYEKL. The CDR3 sequence: CASSQEGSVTRVF. CDR3 in DNA: TGCGCCAGCAGCCAAGAAGGTAGCGTTACGCGAGTCTTC.

This clone turned up a few times. The chain joins TRBV5-5 to TRBJ1-4; 10 bases align to TRBD1. CDR3 size: 16 residues. V shed 0 bases, J shed 8 bases, and the junction held 7 bases outside the gene matches. Per germline, CDR1 SGHKS and CDR2 YYEKEE (reference sequence). This CDR3 is CASSLAAGTGVEKLFF. CDR3 bases: TGTGCCAGCAGCTTGGCCGCCGGGACAGGGGTCGAAAAACTGTTTTTT.

The rearrangement uses TRBV9 and TRBJ1-2; weak D call: TRBD1 (5 bases). V was shortened by 0 bases and J by 4 bases, with 10 bases between the two germline ends. The germline V gene encodes CDR1 SGDLS and CDR2 YYNGEE. The CDR3 has 14 residues. The CDR3 nucleotides read TGTGCCAGCAGCGTAGGGGGCGGTGGCTATGGCTACACCTTC. Its translation: CASSVGGGGYGYTF.

The rearrangement uses TRBV5-1 and TRBJ1-2; 7 bases align to TRBD1. Germline lookup yields CDR1 SGHRS and CDR2 YFSETQ. V lost 4 bases and J lost 2; bases outside the gene matches: 5. The CDR3 totals 14 residues. Here the CDR3 reads CASSQGDGNYGYTF. CDR3 in DNA: TGCGCCAGCAGCCAGGGGGACGGAAACTATGGCTACACCTTC.

The V and J genes are TRBV4-2 and TRBJ2-2, with 9 bases that match TRBD1. With 4 bases clipped from V and 5 bases from J, the junction kept 5 bases outside the gene matches. CDR3 size: 15 residues. Germline assignment: CDR1 LGHNA and CDR2 YNFKEQ. As DNA, the CDR3 is TGTGCCAGCAGCCCACCGGGACAGGGTACCGGGGAGCTGTTTTTT. Translated: CASSPPGQGTGELFF.

The chain combines TRBV4-3 with TRBJ2-1; the D gene is possibly TRBD1 (6 bases). V lost 1 base to trimming and J lost 8 bases, with 9 bases between them. Per the germline V gene, CDR1 is LGHNA and CDR2 is YSLEER. The CDR3 length is 13 residues. CDR3 in DNA: TGCGCCAGCAGCCAAGTTTACAGGGATGAGCAGTTCTTC. Protein product: CASSQVYRDEQFF.

V is TRBV10-2 and J is TRBJ2-7; tentatively, D is TRBD1 (7 bases). Germline V lookup: CDR1 WSHSY, CDR2 SAAADI. The CDR3 has 12 residues. Trimming took off 7 bases at V and 4 bases at J, with 11 bases between the two ends. CDR3 sequence: CASTGGLYEQYF. The CDR3, as DNA: TGCGCCAGCACAGGGGGGTTATACGAGCAGTACTTC.

In its sample, this clone was seen a few times. This chain connects TRBV6-5 to TRBJ2-1, with 12 bases lining up with TRBD2. Per germline, CDR1 MNHEY and CDR2 SVGAGI. J lost 9 bases, V lost 8 bases, and 8 bases had no gene match. This CDR3 comprises 14 residues. The CDR3 here is CASRASGGVLEQFF. CDR3 DNA sequence: TGTGCCAGCCGCGCTAGCGGGGGGGTTCTTGAGCAGTTCTTC.

In this sample, this clone turned up a few times. The chain carries TRBV2 and TRBJ2-7; D unresolved. From germline, CDR1 is SNHLY and CDR2 FYNNEI. With 4 bases removed from V and 3 bases from J, the gap between germline ends came to 10 bases. The CDR3 consists of 13 residues. For the CDR3, the DNA is TGTGCCAGCAGTGGAGACATTCGCTACGAGCAGTACTTC. Its translation is CASSGDIRYEQYF.

This clone was found once. In nucleotides, the CDR3 is TGTGCTAGTGGTTTGGGCATAGGGAGTCAGCCCCAGCATTTT. This translates into CASGLGIGSQPQHF. V is TRBV12-5 and J is TRBJ1-5; D is unclear. CDR1 is LGHNT, CDR2 FRNRAP, per germline. Trimming left V 1 base short and J 6 bases short, with 10 bases between. There are 14 residues in the CDR3.

This chain uses TRBV5-8 with TRBJ2-5; the D gene is possibly TRBD2 (5 bases). The V end was cut by 3 bases, the J end by 7 bases, with 7 bases between. The CDR3 consists of 11 residues. Per the germline V gene, CDR1 is SGHTS and CDR2 is YDEGEE. CDR3 sequence reads: CASSSGGTQYF. Here the CDR3 DNA reads TGTGCCAGCAGCTCTGGAGGGACCCAGTACTTC.

The J gene is TRBJ2-7, the V gene TRBV30; D is uncertain. From germline, CDR1 is GTSNPN and CDR2 SVGIG (reference sequence). The CDR3 loop spans 13 amino acids. V was cut by 2 bases and J by 6 bases, with 14 bases left in between. As DNA, the CDR3 is TGTGCCTGGAGTAATACCGGTACGCCCGAGCAGTACTTC. As protein: CAWSNTGTPEQYF.

The chain carries TRBV5-4 and TRBJ1-1; D is undetermined. Trimming shortened V by 2 bases and J by 2 bases, and 7 bases separated the two germline ends. This CDR3 contains 13 residues. The germline V gene has CDR1 SGHNT and CDR2 YYREEE (reference sequence). The CDR3 loop reads CASSLSLNTEAFF. The DNA for the CDR3 is TGTGCCAGCAGCTTATCCTTAAACACTGAAGCTTTCTTT.

The chain employs TRBV7-6 and TRBJ2-7, with a tentative D call TRBD2 (6 bases). This CDR3 is 15 amino acids long. Germline V gene data show CDR1 as SGHVS and CDR2 as FNYEAQ. The V end lost 0 bases, the J end lost 2 bases, and 11 bases lay between the germline ends. The CDR3 sequence: CASSLASGGAYEQYF. The CDR3 DNA reads as TGTGCCAGCAGCTTAGCTTCCGGAGGGGCCTACGAGCAGTACTTC.

The chain recombines TRBV5-1 with TRBJ2-1, with D possibly being TRBD1 (6 bases). The V gene lost 6 bases and the J gene lost 5 bases, with 18 bases spanning the gap. This CDR3 region has 15 residues. The V gene's germline CDR1 is SGHRS and CDR2 YFSETQ. The CDR3, as DNA: TGCGCCAGCACCTCCTTTGGGACAAACAACAATGAGCAGTTCTTC. Its translation is CASTSFGTNNNEQFF.

This rearrangement joins TRBV5-1 to TRBJ1-2, with 9 nucleotides matching TRBD1. V lost 5 bases and J lost 7; bases outside the gene matches: 3. There are 12 residues in the CDR3. Germline V lookup: CDR1 SGHRS, CDR2 YFSETQ. CDR3 in amino acids: CASRGTGFGYTF. As DNA, the CDR3 is TGCGCCAGCAGGGGGACAGGGTTTGGCTACACCTTC.

The chain has TRBV7-9 and TRBJ2-3, with 12 bases lining up with TRBD2. V gave up 2 bases and J gave up 2 bases; unmatched junction bases: 5. The V gene's germline CDR1 is SEHNR and CDR2 FQNEAQ (reference sequence). The CDR3 extends over 17 amino acids. This chain's CDR3 is CASSLLRLAGDTDTQYF. Here the CDR3 DNA reads TGTGCCAGCAGCTTATTACGACTAGCGGGGGACACAGATACGCAGTATTTT.

This chain joins TRBV5-1 and TRBJ2-1; 9 bases map to TRBD2. The CDR3 is 16 amino acids. Looked up from germline, CDR1 is SGHRS and CDR2 is YFSETQ. V lost 2 bases to trimming and J lost 8 bases; unmatched junction nucleotides: 11. The DNA for the CDR3 is TGCGCCAGCAGCTTACCCACCGGGACTAGCAGGGATGAGCAGTTCTTC. Translating it yields CASSLPTGTSRDEQFF. Looking up the rest from reference TRBV5-1 and TRBJ2-1 gives the full variable domain: KAGVTQTPRYLIKTRGQQVTLSCSPISGHRSVSWYQQTPGQGLQFLFEYFSETQRNKGNFPGRFSGRQFSNSRSEMNVSTLELGDSALYLCASSLPTGTSRDEQFFGPGTRLTVL.

V and J are TRBV19 and TRBJ1-1, with 7 bases that match TRBD1. The germline CDR1 and CDR2 sequences are LNHDA and SQIVND (reference sequence). The CDR3 is 16 amino acids. Trimming removed 2 bases from V and 5 bases from J; junction bases left unmatched: 11. The CDR3 sequence: CASSIPTAAGGTEAFF. DNA for the CDR3: TGTGCCAGTAGTATACCCACCGCGGCAGGGGGTACTGAAGCTTTCTTT.

The chain recombines TRBV11-2 with TRBJ1-5; D is ambiguous. The CDR3 consists of 16 residues. Between the trimmed V and J ends, which lost 2 bases and 0 bases, there was a span of 11 bases. Germline V gene lookup returns CDR1 SGHAT and CDR2 FQNNGV. CDR3 DNA: TGTGCCAGCAGCTTAATGGCAGGATATAGCAATCAGCCCCAGCATTTT. Its protein product is CASSLMAGYSNQPQHF.

V usage is TRBV11-2 and J usage is TRBJ2-1; D is possibly TRBD2 (5 bases). The CDR3 spans 13 residues. The V and J ends lost 7 bases and 9 bases respectively, with 16 bases between them. Germline assignment: CDR1 SGHAT and CDR2 FQNNGV. The CDR3 sequence: CASNYWVGGEQFF. In DNA, the CDR3 is TGTGCCAGCAATTATTGGGTAGGAGGTGAGCAGTTCTTC.

The V and J genes are TRBV7-8 and TRBJ2-3; 9 bases map to TRBD2. This CDR3 comprises 16 residues. Germline loops: CDR1 SGHVS, CDR2 FQNEAQ. The J segment lost 5 bases and the V segment lost 2 bases, leaving 8 bases of the junction unmatched. This chain's CDR3 is CASSLSAGGPGDTQYF. In nucleotides, the CDR3 is TGTGCCAGCAGCTTATCGGCGGGAGGGCCAGGAGATACGCAGTATTTT.

The genes are TRBV19 and TRBJ1-1; D remains unclear. Looked up from germline, CDR1 is LNHDA and CDR2 is SQIVND (reference sequence). Trimming cost V 6 bases and J 0 bases, with 11 bases left between them. This CDR3 contains 14 residues. The CDR3 here is CASSWEGMNTEAFF. In nucleotides, the CDR3 is TGTGCCAGTAGCTGGGAGGGAATGAACACTGAAGCTTTCTTT. Supplemented by reference TRBV19 and TRBJ1-1, the full variable domain reads DGGITQSPKYLFRKEGQNVTLSCEQNLNHDAMYWYRQDPGQGLRLIYYSQIVNDFQKGDIAEGYSVSREKKESFPLTVTSAQKNPTAFYLCASSWEGMNTEAFFGQGTRLTVV.

The rearrangement joins TRBV9 to TRBJ1-1; D gene uncertain. Germline values: CDR1 SGDLS, CDR2 YYNGEE. The CDR3 spans 17 residues. V dropped 0 bases and J dropped 2 bases, with 17 bases sitting between them. CDR3 in amino acids: CASSVVPSLVSNTEAFF. DNA of the CDR3: TGTGCCAGCAGCGTAGTACCCAGTCTCGTTTCAAACACTGAAGCTTTCTTT.

The CDR3 nucleotides are TGTGCCAGCAGCGTAGAGGCTAGCGGGAGTCGAGATACGCAGTATTTT. Translation gives CASSVEASGSRDTQYF. This chain uses TRBV9 with TRBJ2-3; 10 nucleotides align to TRBD2. The germline gives CDR1 SGDLS, CDR2 YYNGEE. This CDR3 has 16 amino acids. The V segment lost 0 bases and the J segment 5 bases; nucleotides outside the gene matches: 6.

The chain recombines TRBV2 with TRBJ2-2; a possible D gene is TRBD1 (6 bases). In germline, CDR1 is SNHLY, CDR2 FYNNEI. This CDR3 spans 16 amino acids. V lost 4 bases, J lost 7 bases, and 19 bases lay in between. DNA of the CDR3: TGTGCCAGCAGTGTTTCTACAGGGAAGGTTCACGGGGAGCTGTTTTTT. Its protein is CASSVSTGKVHGELFF.

V gene TRBV11-2 combines with J gene TRBJ2-3, with D possibly matching TRBD2 (6 bases). V was trimmed by 1 base and J by 0 bases, leaving 11 bases between them. The CDR3 totals 16 residues. Germline V gene lookup returns CDR1 SGHAT and CDR2 FQNNGV. Written as DNA, the CDR3 is TGTGCCAGCAGCTTAGGGGCTAGCGCTAGCACAGATACGCAGTATTTT. It is translated as CASSLGASASTDTQYF.